Following are 2 T cell receptor beta chains from one sample sequenced in a study of blood T cell repertoires in COVID-19. The repertoire was sequenced with immunoSEQ multiplex PCR; TCRdb's copy has only in-frame clones and lacks some. Altogether 250,000 to 300,000 clones are present, approximately 85% being singletons, with the ten largest covering under 2.5%. The sample was PBMCs or T cells enriched from blood (not recorded which). These receptors all come from a woman aged 45 to 65 who had recovered from COVID-19.

This clone was observed once. The chain links TRBV19 to TRBJ2-3; TRBD2 matches 7 bases. CDR3 length: 16 amino acids. Trimming took 1 base from V and 3 from J; bases not matched to a gene: 7. The germline V gene encodes CDR1 LNHDA and CDR2 SQIVND (reference sequence). The CDR3 region has the DNA TGTGCCAGTAGTATAGCCGACGGGAGGCGGACAGATACGCAGTATTTT. This sequence encodes CASSIADGRRTDTQYF.

The V and J genes are TRBV29-1 and TRBJ2-5, with D possibly being TRBD2 (5 bases). Trimming removed 8 bases at V and 6 bases at J, with 22 bases between. Germline CDR1 and CDR2: SQVTM and ANQGSEA. The CDR3 loop spans 14 amino acids. CDR3 nucleotide sequence: TGCAGCCATTCTCCGGACTGGGGAGTAAAGACCCAGTACTTC. It specifies CSHSPDWGVKTQYF.